This is a list of T cell receptor beta chains from one sample in a study of CD8+CD57+ T cells in acquired aplastic anemia. Each CDR3 protein gets one entry after TCRdb re-called the reads with MiXCR. The table shows over 150,000 distinct CDR3 sequences, with around 50% occurring only once. The specimen sequenced was sorted CD4+, CD8+, or CD8+CD57+ T cells (not recorded which) from PBMCs. Source of these receptors: a human donor with aplastic anemia. Each CDR3 is given with its conserved first and last residue. Each record gives: V gene, J gene, CDR3 protein.

v_gene: TRBV7-9; j_gene: TRBJ1-1; CDR3aa: CASRLNTEAFF
v_gene: TRBV29-1; j_gene: TRBJ1-2; CDR3aa: CSALTANYGYTF
v_gene: TRBV19; j_gene: TRBJ2-1; CDR3aa: CASNDRQYNEQFF
v_gene: TRBV15; j_gene: TRBJ2-1; CDR3aa: CATSPRQEAAYKLF
v_gene: TRBV18; j_gene: TRBJ2-7; CDR3aa: CASSPLTGGAYEQYF
v_gene: TRBV15; j_gene: TRBJ2-2; CDR3aa: CATSSPPRGTGELFF
v_gene: TRBV12-3/TRBV12-4; j_gene: TRBJ2-1; CDR3aa: CASSFNSYNEQFF
v_gene: TRBV27; j_gene: TRBJ1-2; CDR3aa: CASSLSNRGHYGYTF
v_gene: TRBV20-1; j_gene: TRBJ2-7; CDR3aa: CSLWGSEQYF
v_gene: TRBV25-1; j_gene: TRBJ1-1; CDR3aa: CASSPPPGDTEAFF
v_gene: TRBV5-4; j_gene: TRBJ2-1; CDR3aa: CASSLGGLVSNEQFF
v_gene: TRBV20-1; j_gene: TRBJ2-2; CDR3aa: CSAREGTVPGELFF
v_gene: TRBV20-1; j_gene: TRBJ2-3; CDR3aa: CSARVGLAATDTQYF
v_gene: TRBV7-2; j_gene: TRBJ2-7; CDR3aa: CASSSRDSFSYEQYF
v_gene: TRBV9; j_gene: TRBJ1-3; CDR3aa: CASSSRGGRPLSGNTIYF
v_gene: TRBV19; j_gene: TRBJ2-3; CDR3aa: CASTRDRGTDTQYF
v_gene: TRBV2; j_gene: TRBJ2-7; CDR3aa: CASSELGGYEQYF
v_gene: TRBV20-1; j_gene: TRBJ2-2; CDR3aa: CSARQGNTGELFF
v_gene: TRBV20-1; j_gene: TRBJ2-5; CDR3aa: CSAMGGELGTQYF
v_gene: TRBV2; j_gene: TRBJ2-1; CDR3aa: CASSDNYRYNEQFF
v_gene: TRBV25-1; j_gene: TRBJ1-4; CDR3aa: CASRLPGQGNEKLFF
v_gene: TRBV7-9; j_gene: TRBJ2-6; CDR3aa: CASSLGHSGANVLTF
v_gene: TRBV20-1; j_gene: TRBJ1-4; CDR3aa: CSARDRVGEKLFF
v_gene: TRBV7-9; j_gene: TRBJ1-2; CDR3aa: CASRQVQGYGYTF
v_gene: TRBV24-1; j_gene: TRBJ2-7; CDR3aa: CATSASGGDEQYF
v_gene: TRBV27; j_gene: TRBJ2-1; CDR3aa: CASTKRGTGVAYNEQFF
v_gene: TRBV7-8; j_gene: TRBJ2-7; CDR3aa: CASSPPAGAFEQYF
v_gene: TRBV7-9; j_gene: TRBJ2-3; CDR3aa: CASSHDRGRTDTQYF
v_gene: TRBV20-1; j_gene: TRBJ1-5; CDR3aa: CSARAGSSNQPQHF